These 5 T cell receptor beta chains were sequenced from one sample in a study of identical twins. TCRdb called the 5' RACE reads again in MiXCR, with one record for every CDR3 protein. Among some 300,000 distinct CDR3 sequences listed, around 12% were seen once. The same data also went into a second study, on yellow fever vaccine responses in identical twins.

The source material was CD8+ T cells sorted from blood. The receptors shown here come from a woman between 18 and 30 years old in good health.

The chain carries TRBV11-2 and TRBJ2-1, with D unresolved. CDR3 length: 16 amino acids. Trimming pared 2 bases from V and 0 bases from J, leaving 11 bases between. CDR1 and CDR2 (germline): SGHAT, FQNNGV. CDR3 bases: TGTGCCAGCAGCTTATGGGCCTCGAACTCCTACAATGAGCAGTTCTTC. Translated: CASSLWASNSYNEQFF.

This clonotype was picked up a small number of times. V usage is TRBV28 and J usage is TRBJ1-5, with D perhaps matching TRBD1 (5 bases). V lost 5 bases to trimming and J lost 2 bases, with 16 bases between them. The germline V gene encodes CDR1 MDHEN and CDR2 SYDVKM. There are 16 residues in the CDR3. In DNA form, the CDR3 reads TGTGCCAGCAGTCACCACCGGGGGGTGGGCAATCAGCCCCAGCATTTT. This gives the protein CASSHHRGVGNQPQHF. Full variable domain (remainder filled in from reference TRBV28 and TRBJ1-5): DVKVTQSSRYLVKRTGEKVFLECVQDMDHENMFWYRQDPGLGLRLIYFSYDVKMKEKGDIPEGYSVSREKKERFSLILESASTNQTSMYLCASSHHRGVGNQPQHFGDGTRLSIL.

The chain is built from TRBV3-1 and TRBJ2-3; tentatively, D is TRBD2 (5 bases). V dropped 0 bases and J dropped 2 bases, with 12 bases sitting between them. The CDR3 contains 16 residues. CDR1 and CDR2 (germline): LGHDT, YNNKEL (reference sequence). The CDR3 sequence: CASSQDDYPITDTQYF. The CDR3 DNA sequence: TGTGCCAGCAGCCAAGATGACTACCCGATCACAGATACGCAGTATTTT.

This clonotype was observed a handful of times. The V call is TRBV20-1, the J call TRBJ2-3; D is undetermined. The germline gives CDR1 DFQATT, CDR2 SNEGSKA (reference sequence). The V gene lost 3 bases and the J gene lost 7 bases, with 14 bases spanning the gap. The CDR3 sequence is 13 residues long. Here the CDR3 reads CSASFDGIHTQYF. CDR3 nucleotide sequence: TGCAGTGCTAGTTTTGATGGGATACATACGCAGTATTTT.

The chain joins TRBV2 to TRBJ2-7; D not resolved. The V end was cut by 2 bases, the J end by 1 base, with 6 bases between. Germline assignment: CDR1 SNHLY and CDR2 FYNNEI. The CDR3 is 13 amino acids. CDR3 protein: CASSERASYEQYF. CDR3 sequence (DNA): TGTGCCAGCAGTGAAAGGGCGTCCTACGAGCAGTACTTC.